Following are 9 T cell receptor beta chains from one sample sequenced in a study of CD8 T cells in Susac syndrome. Random hexamers were used to reverse transcribe about 0.5 to 1 ug of RNA. TCRdb re-analysed the immunoSEQ multiplex PCR reads in MiXCR, keeping a single row per CDR3 protein. The data hold 100,000 or so distinct CDR3 sequences, with 80% to 95% observed a single time. Material: CD8+ T cells from PBMCs. Source of these receptors: a human donor in good health.

This rearrangement joins TRBV14 to TRBJ1-1; D call uncertain. Germline-derived CDR1 and CDR2 are SGHDN and FVKESK. This CDR3 has 14 residues. V was pared by 6 bases and J by 3 bases, with 14 bases between. CDR3 loop: CASSQLRDYTEAFF. CDR3 DNA: TGTGCCAGCAGTCAATTAAGGGATTACACTGAAGCTTTCTTT.

The V call is TRBV6-2 or TRBV6-3, the J call TRBJ2-5; no definite D call. V lost 0 bases and J lost 3, with 14 bases in between. The CDR3 runs to 16 residues. Per the germline V gene, CDR1 is MNHEY and CDR2 is SVGEGT. The CDR3 region is CASSYSGRTQEETQYF. DNA of the CDR3: TGTGCCAGCAGTTACTCGGGCAGGACGCAGGAAGAGACCCAGTACTTC.

The V and J genes are TRBV7-2 and TRBJ1-1; D perhaps matches TRBD1 (5 bases). V lost 3 bases and J lost 11, with 19 bases in between. The CDR3 consists of 14 residues. Per the germline V gene, CDR1 is SGHTA and CDR2 is FQGNSA. The CDR3 region has the DNA TGTGCCAGCAGCTTTGGGACCGCGACTCACGGGGCTTTCTTT. Translation: CASSFGTATHGAFF.

The chain uses TRBV7-2 and TRBJ2-5, with D unclear. The CDR3 has 14 residues. V lost 1 base and J 5 bases, leaving 11 bases between the germline ends. Germline-derived CDR1 and CDR2 are SGHTA and FQGNSA. As DNA, the CDR3 is TGTGCCAGCAGCTTAGGGCTCTTGAGGGAGACCCAGTACTTC. Amino acids: CASSLGLLRETQYF.

The genes are TRBV6-2 or TRBV6-3 and TRBJ1-3; D gene uncertain. V lost 4 bases and J lost 7, with 11 bases in between. The CDR3 runs to 13 residues. From germline, CDR1 is MNHEY and CDR2 SVGEGT. CDR3 amino acids: CASSFPGSNTIYF. Written as DNA, the CDR3 is TGTGCCAGCAGTTTCCCGGGATCGAACACCATATATTTT.

The chain has TRBV19 and TRBJ1-1; no clear D gene. The V and J ends lost 7 bases and 7 bases respectively, with 10 bases between them. CDR3 length: 11 amino acids. Germline assignment: CDR1 LNHDA and CDR2 SQIVND (reference sequence). The CDR3 loop is CASTLGDEAFF. CDR3 bases: TGTGCCAGTACCCTCGGGGATGAAGCTTTCTTT.

The chain recombines TRBV6-2 or TRBV6-3 with TRBJ1-5, with a possible D match to TRBD1 (6 bases). From germline, CDR1 is MNHEY and CDR2 SVGEGT. The CDR3 sequence is 18 residues long. With 6 bases removed from V and 3 bases from J, the gap between germline ends came to 24 bases. The CDR3 nucleotides are TGTGCCAGCAGCCAGAACCGGGCCACAGGGAAATCCAATCAGCCCCAGCATTTT. It codes for CASSQNRATGKSNQPQHF.

CDR3 amino acids: CASREGTEYSNQPQHF. The CDR3 nucleotides read TGTGCCAGCCGGGAGGGGACGGAGTATAGCAATCAGCCCCAGCATTTT. V gene TRBV28 combines with J gene TRBJ1-5, with D perhaps TRBD1 (5 bases). V was trimmed by 8 bases and J by 0 bases, leaving 17 bases between them. CDR1 and CDR2 (germline): MDHEN, SYDVKM. This CDR3 comprises 16 residues.

The V gene is TRBV5-1, the J gene TRBJ1-2; tentative D call: TRBD1 (6 bases). Germline CDR1 is SGHRS and CDR2 is YFSETQ. V dropped 0 bases and J dropped 3 bases, with 15 bases sitting between them. The CDR3 extends over 16 amino acids. CDR3 residues: CASSLGANRDDYGYTF. CDR3 DNA: TGCGCCAGCAGCTTGGGGGCCAACAGGGACGACTATGGCTACACCTTC.